The 27 T cell receptor beta chains below were found in one sample sequenced in a study of blood T cell repertoires in COVID-19. Sequencing was performed with immunoSEQ multiplex PCR; in TCRdb, only in-frame clones are kept and a portion is missing. The sample records 250,000 or so clones, more than 80% being singletons. Material for sequencing was peripheral blood. These receptor sequences come from a human donor in a cohort sampled during active COVID-19.

This chain uses TRBV9 with TRBJ2-1; perhaps TRBD2 as D (7 bases). Trimming shortened V by 0 bases and J by 1 base, and 17 bases separated the two germline ends. Germline CDR1 is SGDLS and CDR2 is YYNGEE. This CDR3 has 18 residues. The CDR3 spells CASSVVTGRGQSYNEQFF. The CDR3 DNA is TGTGCCAGCAGCGTAGTAACGGGGAGGGGACAATCCTACAATGAGCAGTTCTTC. The whole variable domain, remainder taken from reference TRBV9 and TRBJ2-1, is DSGVTQTPKHLITATGQRVTLRCSPRSGDLSVYWYQQSLDQGLQFLIQYYNGEERAKGNILERFSAQQFPDLHSELNLSSLELGDSALYFCASSVVTGRGQSYNEQFFGPGTRLTVL.

The chain employs TRBV6-5 and TRBJ2-5, with TRBD1 identical over 8 bases. V shed 2 bases and J 10 bases; nucleotides not matched to a gene: 3. The CDR3 is made up of 12 amino acids. Germline CDR1 is MNHEY and CDR2 is SVGAGI. The CDR3 sequence: CASSYRTGHQYF. CDR3 DNA sequence: TGTGCCAGCAGTTACAGGACAGGGCACCAGTACTTC.

This clone came up a few times. This chain uses TRBV28 with TRBJ1-2; D is ambiguous. V was cut by 5 bases and J by 3 bases, with 4 bases left in between. Germline V CDR1 and CDR2: MDHEN, SYDVKM. The CDR3 extends over 11 amino acids. The DNA of the CDR3 is TGTGCCAGCAGTGTCGACTATGGCTACACCTTC. The encoded protein is CASSVDYGYTF.

This clone has a handful of counts. The CDR3 region has the DNA TGCGCCAGCAGCCTAGTGACCGGGGAGAGCTCCTACGAGCAGTACTTC. It encodes CASSLVTGESSYEQYF. The rearrangement joins TRBV4-1 to TRBJ2-7, with D maybe TRBD2 (5 bases). CDR1 is MGHRA, CDR2 YSYEKL, per germline. V lost 4 bases and J 0 bases, leaving 16 bases between the germline ends. CDR3 length: 16 residues.

The chain joins TRBV7-9 to TRBJ2-4; possibly TRBD2 for D (5 bases). CDR1 is SEHNR and CDR2 is FQNEAQ in the germline V gene (reference sequence). The CDR3 has 13 amino acids. The V gene lost 5 bases and the J gene lost 5 bases, with 10 bases spanning the gap. The CDR3 DNA follows: TGTGCCAGCAGCCCGCGGGCCGAAAACATTCAGTACTTC. Translation gives CASSPRAENIQYF.

The rearrangement links TRBV19 to TRBJ2-3; TRBD1 agrees at 10 bases. V dropped 5 bases and J dropped 5; count of bases not matched to a gene: 7. The CDR3 runs to 15 residues. Germline CDR1 LNHDA, CDR2 SQIVND (reference sequence). The chain's CDR3 is CASSGWTGGIDTQYF. CDR3 in DNA: TGTGCCAGTAGTGGCTGGACAGGGGGAATAGATACGCAGTATTTT.

The rearrangement uses TRBV2 and TRBJ1-2, with 7 bases lining up with TRBD1. The CDR3 loop spans 12 amino acids. With 9 bases clipped from V and 2 bases from J, the junction kept 3 bases outside the gene matches. In germline, CDR1 is SNHLY, CDR2 FYNNEI. The CDR3 DNA follows: TGTGCCAGAGACAGGGTAAACTATGGCTACACCTTC. Translating gives CARDRVNYGYTF.

The chain is built from TRBV28 and TRBJ2-4; D is possibly TRBD2 (6 bases). Per germline, CDR1 MDHEN and CDR2 SYDVKM. The CDR3 consists of 11 residues. V lost 3 bases to trimming and J lost 9 bases, with 6 bases between them. The CDR3 reads CASSLGGIQYF. The CDR3 DNA sequence: TGTGCCAGCAGTTTGGGGGGCATTCAGTACTTC.

There are a few counts of this clone. For the CDR3, the DNA is TGCGCCAGCAGCTTGGGGAGGAGGGTAGGAGAGACCCAGTACTTC. It specifies CASSLGRRVGETQYF. The V gene is TRBV5-1, the J gene TRBJ2-5; a possible D gene is TRBD2 (6 bases). The germline gives CDR1 SGHRS, CDR2 YFSETQ. The CDR3 runs 15 residues. The germline V and J ends were trimmed by 0 bases and 4 bases, with 13 bases remaining between them. Together with reference TRBV5-1 and TRBJ2-5, the CDR3 gives the full variable domain: KAGVTQTPRYLIKTRGQQVTLSCSPISGHRSVSWYQQTPGQGLQFLFEYFSETQRNKGNFPGRFSGRQFSNSRSEMNVSTLELGDSALYLCASSLGRRVGETQYFGPGTRLLVL.

The rearrangement uses TRBV18 and TRBJ1-1, with D tentatively TRBD1 (5 bases). Trimming pared 3 bases from V and 1 base from J, leaving 9 bases between. CDR3 length: 14 amino acids. Germline V CDR1 and CDR2: KGHSH, LQKENI. The CDR3 DNA is TGTGCCAGCTCACCGACAGATAAGAACACTGAAGCTTTCTTT. Protein sequence: CASSPTDKNTEAFF. Supplemented by reference TRBV18 and TRBJ1-1, the full variable domain reads NAGVMQNPRHLVRRRGQEARLRCSPMKGHSHVYWYRQLPEEGLKFMVYLQKENIIDESGMPKERFSAEFPKEGPSILRIQQVVRGDSAAYFCASSPTDKNTEAFFGQGTRLTVV.

The CDR3 DNA reads TGTGCCAGCAGCTTGAGGACAGGGAGAGGAGGCTACACCTTC. Residues: CASSLRTGRGGYTF. The V and J genes are TRBV5-6 and TRBJ1-2; 8 positions agree with TRBD1. Germline CDR1 SGHDT, CDR2 YYEEEE. This CDR3 has 14 residues. The V segment lost 1 base and the J segment 8 bases; nucleotides outside the gene matches: 7.

The genes are TRBV6-1 and TRBJ2-1; 10 nucleotides agree with TRBD2. CDR3 length equals 17 residues. Germline CDR1 reads MNHNS; CDR2 reads SASEGT. With V trimmed by 2 bases and J by 9 bases, 13 bases remained unmatched. The CDR3 reads CASSELALQRGGFEQFF. CDR3 nucleotide sequence: TGTGCCAGCAGTGAATTGGCCCTCCAGCGGGGGGGTTTTGAGCAGTTCTTC.

This rearrangement joins TRBV27 to TRBJ2-4; weak D call: TRBD1 (6 bases). Trimming left V 6 bases short and J 3 bases short, with 15 bases between. Germline V CDR1 and CDR2: MNHEY, SMNVEV (reference sequence). CDR3 length: 15 amino acids. The CDR3 protein is CASSPSGAVKNIQYF. CDR3 DNA: TGTGCCAGCAGCCCCTCAGGGGCGGTCAAAAACATTCAGTACTTC.

The chain combines TRBV4-1 with TRBJ1-5; possible D gene TRBD1, 5 bases. Trimming left V 0 bases short and J 1 base short, with 7 bases between. The CDR3 is made up of 15 amino acids. The V gene's germline CDR1 is MGHRA and CDR2 YSYEKL. The CDR3 nucleotides read TGCGCCAGCAGCCAAGAAGACAGCAGCAATCAGCCCCAGCATTTT. It encodes CASSQEDSSNQPQHF.

The rearrangement uses TRBV10-1 and TRBJ2-7; tentative D call: TRBD1 (6 bases). This CDR3 is built from 13 residues. Germline assignment: CDR1 WNHNN and CDR2 SYGVQD (reference sequence). V lost 5 bases, J lost 1 base, and 9 bases lay in between. The CDR3: CASSSGQSYEQYF. In DNA form, the CDR3 reads TGCGCCAGCAGTTCCGGACAGTCCTACGAGCAGTACTTC.

V usage is TRBV5-8 and J usage is TRBJ2-3; a possible D gene is TRBD1 (6 bases). The CDR3 loop spans 17 amino acids. The V end was cut by 4 bases, the J end by 1 base, with 19 bases between. CDR1 is SGHTS, CDR2 YDEGEE, per germline. For the CDR3, the DNA is TGTGCCAGCAGCATAGGGTCAGGGGCTTGGGGCACAGATACGCAGTATTTT. Translating it yields CASSIGSGAWGTDTQYF.

This chain's CDR3 is CASSQQHGTQQFF. For the CDR3, the DNA is TGTGCCAGCAGCCAACAACATGGGACTCAGCAGTTCTTC. The V call is TRBV14, the J call TRBJ2-1, with a tentative D call TRBD2 (6 bases). Germline V gene sequence: CDR1 SGHDN, CDR2 FVKESK. The CDR3 is 13 amino acids. The V end was cut by 2 bases, the J end by 11 bases, with 13 bases between.

This chain uses TRBV28 with TRBJ1-5, with no clear D. The V gene's germline CDR1 is MDHEN and CDR2 SYDVKM. V lost 7 bases and J 6 bases, leaving 7 bases between the germline ends. This CDR3 region has 11 residues. CDR3 residues: CASTSSQPQHF. In DNA, the CDR3 is TGTGCCAGCACCTCGAGTCAGCCCCAGCATTTT. Filled out from reference TRBV28 and TRBJ1-5, the complete variable domain reads DVKVTQSSRYLVKRTGEKVFLECVQDMDHENMFWYRQDPGLGLRLIYFSYDVKMKEKGDIPEGYSVSREKKERFSLILESASTNQTSMYLCASTSSQPQHFGDGTRLSIL.

This chain connects TRBV5-4 to TRBJ2-1; no clear D. CDR3 length: 15 amino acids. Trimming pared 1 base from V and 0 bases from J, leaving 8 bases between. Germline V lookup: CDR1 SGHNT, CDR2 YYREEE (reference sequence). The CDR3 region has the DNA TGTGCCAGCAGCTTGATGTCTAGCTCCTACAATGAGCAGTTCTTC. Translating it yields CASSLMSSSYNEQFF.

J is TRBJ2-2 and V is TRBV5-1; 7 bases are a match to TRBD1. The CDR3 sequence is 14 residues long. The germline V gene has CDR1 SGHRS and CDR2 YFSETQ. Losses at the gene ends were 4 bases for V and 7 bases for J; bases not matched to a gene: 7. The CDR3 sequence is CASSRGQEGGELFF. As DNA, the CDR3 is TGCGCCAGCAGCCGTGGACAGGAAGGCGGGGAGCTGTTTTTT.

The rearrangement uses TRBV3-1 (or the pseudogene TRBV3-2) and TRBJ2-1; 9 bases are a match to TRBD2. There are 15 residues in the CDR3. Germline trimming cut 1 base from V and 2 bases from J; bases unmatched to any gene: 0. CDR1 and CDR2 (germline): LGHDT, YNNKEL (reference sequence). The CDR3 loop is CASSQGTSAYNEQFF. CDR3 nucleotide sequence: TGTGCCAGCAGCCAAGGGACTAGCGCCTACAATGAGCAGTTCTTC.

CDR3 amino acids: CASRAATDEQYF. As DNA, the CDR3 is TGCGCCAGCAGGGCAGCGACGGACGAGCAGTACTTC. The chain couples TRBV5-1 to TRBJ2-7, with D unclear. V lost 5 bases and J lost 5, with 11 bases in between. Germline V gene lookup returns CDR1 SGHRS and CDR2 YFSETQ. This CDR3 is built from 12 residues.

The gene calls are TRBV28 and TRBJ1-1; D gene unclear. CDR3 size: 15 residues. V lost 7 bases and J lost 1, with 16 bases in between. Per germline, CDR1 MDHEN and CDR2 SYDVKM. The CDR3 sequence is CASTIPGIWNTEAFF. DNA for the CDR3: TGTGCCAGCACCATTCCGGGTATTTGGAACACTGAAGCTTTCTTT.

The chain uses TRBV6-5 and TRBJ1-4; 8 bases match TRBD1. CDR1 and CDR2 from the germline V gene are MNHEY and SVGAGI. The length of the CDR3 is 15 residues. The trim removed 2 bases at V and 8 bases at J, leaving 7 bases unmatched. CDR3 sequence: CASSYTGQGMEKLFF. DNA of the CDR3: TGTGCCAGCAGTTACACTGGACAGGGTATGGAAAAACTGTTTTTT.

The chain links TRBV6-5 to TRBJ1-1; tentatively, D is TRBD1 (5 bases). V lost 6 bases to trimming and J lost 4 bases, with 9 bases between them. Germline V gives CDR1 MNHEY, CDR2 SVGAGI. CDR3 length: 12 amino acids. CDR3 protein: CASSRGGTEAFF. In DNA, the CDR3 is TGTGCCAGCAGCCGGGGGGGCACTGAAGCTTTCTTT.

V is TRBV5-1 and J is TRBJ2-5; 8 bases agree with TRBD2. CDR1 and CDR2 from the germline V gene are SGHRS and YFSETQ. After removal of 0 bases from V and 4 bases from J, the junction contained 5 bases not matched to a gene. CDR3 size: 15 residues. This CDR3 reads CASSLGPGTRETQYF. The CDR3 DNA follows: TGCGCCAGCAGCTTGGGTCCCGGGACTAGAGAGACCCAGTACTTC.

The rearrangement joins TRBV28 to TRBJ1-1; D possibly corresponds to TRBD1 (5 bases). The germline V gene has CDR1 MDHEN and CDR2 SYDVKM. Deletions cut 5 bases from V and 11 bases from J, with 18 bases between. CDR3 length: 13 amino acids. CDR3 sequence (DNA): TGTGCCAGCAGTACCGGGGGAGTTAGAACGGCTTTCTTT. Translation gives CASSTGGVRTAFF.